The TCR beta chain described here comes from a study of cytomegalovirus exposure and HLA in healthy donors. Study outcomes and limitations: Sequencing artifact likely explains a cluster of highly shared sequence variants. Reportedly, HLA-A and HLA-B alleles of most subjects were accurately predicted from TCR beta.

Notes on this clone: Antigen: not known.

PCR was performed using 60 Vbeta and 13 Jbeta primers. Assay: immunoSEQ multiplex PCR; the TCRdb copy retains only in-frame clones and omits some. This table holds about 78,000 clones, more than 65% found once. Germline-derived CDR1 and CDR2 are LGHNA and YSLEER. This CDR3 region has 17 residues. The V and J ends lost 4 bases and 4 bases, in that order; junction bases with no gene match: 8. Material for sequencing was PBMCs. The TCR was taken from a woman aged 40-49 years in good health and CMV-seropositive. V and J are TRBV4-3 and TRBJ2-2; 11 bases are shared with TRBD2. The CDR3 is CASSRNSGGAGTGELFF. The CDR3 nucleotides are TGCGCCAGCAGCCGGAATAGCGGGGGGGCTGGCACCGGGGAGCTGTTTTTT.